A selection of T cell receptor beta chains follows, all from one sample in a study of blood T cell repertoires in COVID-19. TCRdb keeps only in-frame clones here, not all; method: immunoSEQ multiplex PCR. Altogether 260,000 or so clones are present, roughly 89% being singletons, with the ten largest covering about 2.5%. Sequenced input: PBMCs or T cells enriched from blood (not recorded which). These TCRs come from a woman in her thirties with acute COVID-19. CDR3s include the opening cysteine and the closing phenylalanine or tryptophan. The D gene is left open where the match is weak. Some rows mark clone size as missing; the rest say once, few, many or name a class of expanded clone.

j_gene | v_gene | d_gene | abundance | CDR3aa | CDR3nt
TRBJ2-2 | TRBV19 | TRBD1 | NA | CATHRGDRDTGELFF | TGTGCCACCCATCGGGGGGACAGGGACACCGGGGAGCTGTTTTTT
TRBJ2-1 | TRBV5-6 | NA | NA | CASSLLGNEQFF | TGTGCCAGCAGCTTGCTCGGTAATGAGCAGTTCTTC
TRBJ2-1 | TRBV11-2 | TRBD2 | NA | CASSLGGGNNEQFF | TGTGCCAGCAGCTTGGGCGGGGGTAACAATGAGCAGTTCTTC
TRBJ1-4 | TRBV6-5 | TRBD1 | NA | CATRVGTGGGEKLFF | TGTGCCACCAGAGTTGGGACAGGTGGTGGGGAAAAACTGTTTTTT
TRBJ1-2 | TRBV7-2 | TRBD1 | once | CASSYPGGYGYTF | TGTGCCAGCAGCTACCCAGGGGGATATGGCTACACCTTC
TRBJ2-7 | TRBV4-1 | TRBD1 | NA | CASSRRDRQYEQYF | TGCGCCAGCAGCCGCCGGGACAGACAATACGAGCAGTACTTC
TRBJ2-7 | TRBV5-6 | NA | NA | CASSPFLETESYEQYF | TGTGCCAGCAGCCCCTTTCTTGAGACAGAATCCTACGAGCAGTACTTC
TRBJ2-5 | TRBV3-1/TRBV3-2 | NA | NA | CASSQGVNQETQYF | TGTGCCAGCAGCCAAGGTGTTAACCAAGAGACCCAGTACTTC
TRBJ2-2 | TRBV5-4 | NA | many | CASSSGLDTGELFF | TGTGCCAGCAGCTCGGGACTGGACACCGGGGAGCTGTTTTTT
TRBJ1-3 | TRBV20-1 | NA | NA | CSATDGNTIYF | TGCAGTGCTACCGACGGGAACACCATATATTTT
TRBJ1-3 | TRBV7-2 | NA | NA | CASSQTTGLGNTIYF | TGTGCCAGCAGCCAAACTACAGGGTTGGGAAACACCATATATTTT
TRBJ2-7 | TRBV6-5 | NA | NA | CASSYSIPQVEQYF | TGTGCCAGCAGTTACTCGATACCCCAGGTTGAGCAGTACTTC
TRBJ1-4 | TRBV5-4 | TRBD1 | NA | CASTTGVNEKLFF | TGTGCCAGCACGACAGGGGTTAATGAAAAACTGTTTTTT
TRBJ1-5 | TRBV7-2 | TRBD1 | NA | CASSRTGRVGNQPQHF | TGTGCCAGCAGCCGGACAGGCAGGGTGGGCAATCAGCCCCAGCATTTT
TRBJ2-1 | TRBV25-1 | TRBD2 | few | CASSDPSGGGEQFF | TGTGCCAGCAGTGACCCCTCGGGGGGAGGTGAGCAGTTCTTC
TRBJ2-7 | TRBV7-2 | TRBD2 | NA | CASSLALAGTAYEQYF | TGTGCCAGCAGCTTAGCCCTAGCGGGGACCGCCTACGAGCAGTACTTC
TRBJ1-1 | TRBV11-2 | NA | NA | CASRFLQGAKNTEAFF | TGTGCCAGCAGATTCCTACAGGGAGCTAAGAACACTGAAGCTTTCTTT
TRBJ2-1 | TRBV19 | NA | NA | CASTSGDEQFF | TGTGCCAGTACCTCGGGGGATGAGCAGTTCTTC
TRBJ1-4 | TRBV25-1 | NA | NA | CASSDLTTTNEKLFF | TGTGCCAGCAGTGACCTCACAACAACTAATGAAAAACTGTTTTTT
TRBJ2-2 | TRBV7-6 | TRBD1 | NA | CASSLTPPGTALVNTGELFF | TGTGCCAGCAGCTTAACCCCCCCCGGGACAGCACTAGTAAACACCGGGGAGCTGTTTTTT
TRBJ1-1 | TRBV6-2/TRBV6-3 | TRBD1 | once | CASSWDRGPTAFF | TGTGCCAGCAGCTGGGACAGGGGACCGACAGCTTTCTTT
TRBJ1-1 | TRBV23-1 | NA | NA | CASSLFSNRADTEAFF | TGCGCCAGCAGTCTTTTTAGTAACAGGGCGGACACTGAAGCTTTCTTT
TRBJ1-5 | TRBV6-5 | TRBD1 | NA | CASSPSDRDQPQHF | TGTGCCAGCAGCCCCTCGGACAGGGATCAGCCCCAGCATTTT
TRBJ2-1 | TRBV13 | NA | few | CASSLVSLPHEQFF | TGTGCCAGCAGCTTAGTCTCCCTACCCCATGAGCAGTTCTTC
TRBJ2-7 | TRBV6-5 | NA | NA | CASSYSGGGSHEQYF | TGTGCCAGCAGTTACTCGGGGGGTGGATCCCACGAGCAGTACTTC
TRBJ2-1 | TRBV6-2/TRBV6-3 | NA | NA | CASSYSQALGRGGEQFF | TGTGCCAGCAGTTACTCACAGGCTCTGGGACGAGGGGGTGAGCAGTTCTTC
TRBJ2-2 | TRBV4-3 | TRBD1 | NA | CASSQDPGQGRPGELFF | TGCGCCAGCAGCCAAGATCCCGGACAGGGTCGGCCCGGGGAGCTGTTTTTT
TRBJ1-6 | TRBV5-4 | NA | NA | CASSLRGGNSPLHF | TGTGCCAGCAGCTTGAGGGGAGGAAATTCACCCCTCCACTTT
TRBJ1-1 | TRBV6-2/TRBV6-3 | NA | many | CASSSRQNTEAFF | TGTGCCAGCAGTTCGCGACAGAACACTGAAGCTTTCTTT
TRBJ2-3 | TRBV5-6 | NA | NA | CASSLAAGTPTDTQYF | TGTGCCAGCAGCTTGGCCGCCGGGACACCCACAGATACGCAGTATTTT
TRBJ2-3 | TRBV30 | NA | NA | CAWTPGITDTQYF | TGTGCCTGGACTCCGGGGATCACAGATACGCAGTATTTT
TRBJ1-5 | TRBV19 | NA | once | CASEPGADSHPQPQHF | TGTGCCAGTGAACCTGGGGCTGACTCTCACCCTCAGCCCCAGCATTTT
TRBJ1-1 | TRBV5-1 | TRBD1 | NA | CASSVTGGEVAFF | TGCGCCAGCAGCGTGACAGGGGGCGAGGTAGCTTTCTTT
TRBJ1-1 | TRBV4-1 | NA | NA | CASSQEGRGGTEAFF | TGCGCCAGCAGCCAAGAAGGAAGGGGGGGCACTGAAGCTTTCTTT
TRBJ1-1 | TRBV12-5 | TRBD1 | NA | CASGLGQGEGEAFF | TGTGCTAGTGGTTTGGGACAGGGTGAGGGGGAAGCTTTCTTT
TRBJ2-5 | TRBV11-2 | TRBD2 | NA | CASSLGAGTSGGAGETQYF | TGTGCCAGCAGCTTAGGGGCCGGGACTAGCGGGGGGGCGGGAGAGACCCAGTACTTC
TRBJ2-5 | TRBV5-1 | NA | few | CASSITQETQYF | TGCGCCAGCAGCATCACTCAAGAGACCCAGTACTTC
TRBJ1-4 | TRBV5-1 | TRBD1 | NA | CASSLSTGGEKLFF | TGCGCCAGCAGCTTGAGCACAGGGGGAGAAAAACTGTTTTTT